A selection of T cell receptor beta chains follows, all from one sample in a study of CD8+CD57+ T cells in acquired aplastic anemia. Each CDR3 protein is one row after TCRdb ran MiXCR on the reads. The table lists around 290,000 distinct CDR3 sequences, 56% of them singletons, with roughly 1.2% in the top ten. The sequenced material came from sorted CD4+, CD8+, or CD8+CD57+ T cells (not recorded which) from PBMCs. Receptors originate from a human donor with aplastic anemia. Both conserved end residues are part of each CDR3. D genes are given only for firm matches. A clone size is listed for some rows: how often the clone was seen (once, few, many), or a class if it is expanded.

j_gene	d_gene	abundance	v_gene	CDR3aa	CDR3nt
TRBJ1-3	TRBD1	many	TRBV5-8	CASSVDRGSSGNTIYF	TGTGCCAGCAGCGTTGACAGGGGAAGCTCTGGAAACACCATATATTTT
TRBJ1-4	-	-	TRBV7-8	CASSLGQTNEKLFF	TGTGCCAGCAGTCTGGGCCAAACTAATGAAAAACTGTTTTTT
TRBJ2-7	-	-	TRBV10-2	CASSRDQSYEQYF	TGCGCCAGCAGCAGGGATCAGTCCTACGAGCAGTACTTC
TRBJ2-7	TRBD1	many	TRBV6-5	CASSRQTGYEQYF	TGTGCCAGCAGTAGACAGACAGGGTACGAGCAGTACTTC
TRBJ1-6	TRBD1	few	TRBV18	CASSPNSGTGGLNSPLHF	TGTGCCAGCTCACCAAATTCCGGGACAGGGGGCTTGAATTCACCCCTCCACTTT
TRBJ1-3	-	-	TRBV11-1	CASSFDPDSFGNTIYF	TGTGCCAGCAGCTTCGACCCCGACAGCTTCGGAAACACCATATATTTT
TRBJ1-2	-	-	TRBV7-6	CASSPSLGGYTF	TGTGCCAGCAGCCCGTCCCTGGGAGGCTACACCTTC
TRBJ2-7	TRBD2	many	TRBV10-1	CASSGAGTRGYEQYF	TGCGCCAGCAGTGGAGCCGGGACTAGAGGGTACGAGCAGTACTTC
TRBJ2-5	TRBD1	-	TRBV20-1	CSAREGTGETQYF	TGCAGTGCTAGAGAAGGGACAGGGGAAACCCAGTACTTC
TRBJ1-6	TRBD1	-	TRBV9	CASSQGERGSIQPLHF	TGTGCCAGCAGCCAGGGGGAGCGGGGGTCAATTCAACCCCTCCACTTT
TRBJ2-4	-	-	TRBV2	CASARGHGDIQYF	TGTGCCTCAGCAAGGGGCCATGGGGACATTCAGTACTTC
TRBJ1-1	TRBD1	many	TRBV4-2	CASSRLGGDTEAFF	TGTGCCAGCAGCCGCTTAGGGGGCGATACTGAAGCTTTCTTT
TRBJ1-2	TRBD1	-	TRBV29-1	CSVGQGHYGYTF	TGCAGCGTTGGACAGGGCCACTATGGCTACACCTTC
TRBJ2-3	-	few	TRBV20-1	CSARGRGKDTQYF	TGCAGTGCTAGGGGCAGGGGAAAAGATACGCAGTATTTT
TRBJ2-7	-	few	TRBV20-1	CSAAGHSSYEQYF	TGCAGTGCAGCGGGCCACAGCTCCTACGAGCAGTACTTC
TRBJ2-1	TRBD1	many	TRBV18	CASSPTGIEQFF	TGTGCCAGCTCACCGACAGGGATTGAGCAGTTCTTC
TRBJ2-5	-	-	TRBV5-1	CASSWGAAETQYF	TGCGCCAGCAGTTGGGGGGCGGCAGAGACCCAGTACTTC
TRBJ2-5	-	-	TRBV11-2	CASSLEVGQQTQYF	TGTGCCAGCAGCTTAGAGGTTGGGCAACAGACCCAGTACTTC
TRBJ2-3	-	-	TRBV7-8	CASSLLDWSTDTQYF	TGTGCCAGCAGCTTATTAGATTGGAGCACAGATACGCAGTATTTT
TRBJ2-3	TRBD2	-	TRBV20-1	CSAGVGGAVTDTQYF	TGCAGTGCTGGGGTCGGGGGGGCCGTCACAGATACGCAGTATTTT
TRBJ2-2	-	many	TRBV9	CASSVDSANTGELFF	TGTGCCAGCAGCGTAGACAGCGCGAACACCGGGGAGCTGTTTTTT
TRBJ2-3	-	-	TRBV11-2	CASSRDLEVQYF	TGTGCCAGCAGCCGTGACCTAGAGGTGCAGTATTTT